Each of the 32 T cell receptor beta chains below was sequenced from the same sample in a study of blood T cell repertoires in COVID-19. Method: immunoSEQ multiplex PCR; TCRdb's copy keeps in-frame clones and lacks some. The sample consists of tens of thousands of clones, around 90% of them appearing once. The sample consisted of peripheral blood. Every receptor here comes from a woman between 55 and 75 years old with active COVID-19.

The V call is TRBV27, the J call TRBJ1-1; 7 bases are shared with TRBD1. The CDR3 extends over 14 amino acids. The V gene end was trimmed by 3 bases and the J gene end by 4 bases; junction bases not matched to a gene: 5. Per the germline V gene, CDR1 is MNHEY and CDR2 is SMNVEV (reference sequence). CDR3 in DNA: TGTGCCAGCAGTTTCAACCCAGGGGGCACTGAAGCTTTCTTT. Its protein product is CASSFNPGGTEAFF.

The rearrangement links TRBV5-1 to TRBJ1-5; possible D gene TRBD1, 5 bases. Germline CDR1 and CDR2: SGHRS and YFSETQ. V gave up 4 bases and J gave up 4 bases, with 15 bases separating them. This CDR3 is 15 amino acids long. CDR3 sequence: CASSARDRRNQPQHF. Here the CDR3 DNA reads TGCGCCAGCAGCGCTAGAGACAGAAGAAATCAGCCCCAGCATTTT.

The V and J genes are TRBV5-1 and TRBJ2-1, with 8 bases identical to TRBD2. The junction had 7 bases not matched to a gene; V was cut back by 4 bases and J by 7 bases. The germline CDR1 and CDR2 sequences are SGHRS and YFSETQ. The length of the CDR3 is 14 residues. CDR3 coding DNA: TGCGCCAGCAGCGGCGGGACTAGAGAAAATGAGCAGTTCTTC. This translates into CASSGGTRENEQFF.

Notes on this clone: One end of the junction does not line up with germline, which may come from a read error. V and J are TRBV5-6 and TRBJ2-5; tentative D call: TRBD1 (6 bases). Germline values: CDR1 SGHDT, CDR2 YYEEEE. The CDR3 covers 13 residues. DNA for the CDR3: TGTGCAAGCAAGGGCAGGGGTCAAGAGACCCAGTACTTC. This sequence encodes CASKGRGQETQYF.

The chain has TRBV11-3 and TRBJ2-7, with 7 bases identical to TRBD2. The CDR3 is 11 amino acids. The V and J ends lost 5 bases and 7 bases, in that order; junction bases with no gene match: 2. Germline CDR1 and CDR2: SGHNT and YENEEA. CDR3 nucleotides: TGTGCCAGCAGCGGCGGGGGAGAGCAGTACTTC. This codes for CASSGGGEQYF.

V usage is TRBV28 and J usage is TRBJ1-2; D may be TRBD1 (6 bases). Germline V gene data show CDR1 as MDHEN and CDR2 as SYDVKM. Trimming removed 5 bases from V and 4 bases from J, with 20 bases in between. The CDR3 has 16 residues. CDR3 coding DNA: TGTGCCAGCAGTGGGGGGGCTCCCCGGCGGGGCTATGGCTACACCTTC. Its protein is CASSGGAPRRGYGYTF.

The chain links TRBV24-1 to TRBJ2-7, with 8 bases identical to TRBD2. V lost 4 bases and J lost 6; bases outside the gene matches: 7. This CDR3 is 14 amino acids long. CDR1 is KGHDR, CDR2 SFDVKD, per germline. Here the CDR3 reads CATSDQTSAREQYF. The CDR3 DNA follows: TGTGCCACCAGTGACCAGACTAGCGCGCGCGAGCAGTACTTC.

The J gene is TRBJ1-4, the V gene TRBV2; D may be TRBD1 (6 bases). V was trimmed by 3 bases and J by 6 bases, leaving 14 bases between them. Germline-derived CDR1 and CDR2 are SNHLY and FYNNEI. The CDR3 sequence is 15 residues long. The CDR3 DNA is TGTGCCAGCAGTGAGCCACAGGGCAGGGATGAAAAACTGTTTTTT. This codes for CASSEPQGRDEKLFF.

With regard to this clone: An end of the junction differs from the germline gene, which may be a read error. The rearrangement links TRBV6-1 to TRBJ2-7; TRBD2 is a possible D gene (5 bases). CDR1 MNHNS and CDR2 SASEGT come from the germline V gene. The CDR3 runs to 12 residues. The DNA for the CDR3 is TGTGCCAGCAGTGAATTGTCCCCCCCGGAGGACTTC. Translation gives CASSELSPPEDF.

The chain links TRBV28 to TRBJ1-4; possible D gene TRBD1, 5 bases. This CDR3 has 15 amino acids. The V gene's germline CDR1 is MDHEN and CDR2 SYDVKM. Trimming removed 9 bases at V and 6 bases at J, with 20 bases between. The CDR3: CASTVTQGFHEKLFF. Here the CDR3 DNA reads TGTGCCAGTACTGTTACCCAGGGTTTCCATGAAAAACTGTTTTTT.

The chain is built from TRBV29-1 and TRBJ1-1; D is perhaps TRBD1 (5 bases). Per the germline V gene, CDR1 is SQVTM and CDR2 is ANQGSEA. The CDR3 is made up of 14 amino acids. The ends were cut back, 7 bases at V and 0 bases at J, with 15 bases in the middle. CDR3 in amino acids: CSDIGRGMNTEAFF. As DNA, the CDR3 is TGCAGCGACATCGGGCGGGGGATGAACACTGAAGCTTTCTTT.

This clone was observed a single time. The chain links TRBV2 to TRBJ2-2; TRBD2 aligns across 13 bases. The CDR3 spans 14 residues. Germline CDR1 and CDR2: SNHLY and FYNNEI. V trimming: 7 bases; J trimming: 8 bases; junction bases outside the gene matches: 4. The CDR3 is CASTGLAGIGELFF. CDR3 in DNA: TGTGCCAGCACGGGACTAGCGGGGATAGGGGAGCTGTTTTTT.

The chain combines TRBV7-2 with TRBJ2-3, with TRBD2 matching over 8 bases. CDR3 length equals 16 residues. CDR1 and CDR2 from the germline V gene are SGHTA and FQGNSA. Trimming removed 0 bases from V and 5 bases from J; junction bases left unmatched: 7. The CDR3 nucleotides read TGTGCCAGCAGCTTAGCGCCGGGAGGGGGGGGAGATACGCAGTATTTT. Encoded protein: CASSLAPGGGGDTQYF.

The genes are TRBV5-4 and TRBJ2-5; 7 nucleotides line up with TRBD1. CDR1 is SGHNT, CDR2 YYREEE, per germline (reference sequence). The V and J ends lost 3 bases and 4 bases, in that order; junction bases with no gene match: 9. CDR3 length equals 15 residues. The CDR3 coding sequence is TGTGCCAGCAGCTGGGACAGATCGCTAGCAGAGACCCAGTACTTC. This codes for CASSWDRSLAETQYF.

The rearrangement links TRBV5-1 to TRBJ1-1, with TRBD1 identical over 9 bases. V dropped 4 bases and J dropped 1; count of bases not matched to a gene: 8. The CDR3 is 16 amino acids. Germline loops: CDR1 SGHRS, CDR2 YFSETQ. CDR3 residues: CASSGGQGWRNTEAFF. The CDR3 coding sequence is TGCGCCAGCAGCGGGGGACAGGGTTGGCGGAACACTGAAGCTTTCTTT.

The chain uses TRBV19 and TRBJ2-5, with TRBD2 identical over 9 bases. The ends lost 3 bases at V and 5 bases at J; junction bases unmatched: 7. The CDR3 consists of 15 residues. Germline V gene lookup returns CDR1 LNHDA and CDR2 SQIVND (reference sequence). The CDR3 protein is CASSMGGRALETQYF. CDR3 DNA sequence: TGTGCCAGTAGTATGGGCGGGAGGGCCCTGGAGACCCAGTACTTC.

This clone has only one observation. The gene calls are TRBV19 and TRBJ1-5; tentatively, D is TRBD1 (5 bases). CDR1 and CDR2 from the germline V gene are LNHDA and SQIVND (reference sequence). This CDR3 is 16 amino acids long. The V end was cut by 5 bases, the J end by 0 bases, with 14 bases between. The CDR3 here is CASSGQGRRSNQPQHF. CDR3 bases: TGTGCCAGTAGTGGGCAGGGCCGGCGTAGCAATCAGCCCCAGCATTTT.

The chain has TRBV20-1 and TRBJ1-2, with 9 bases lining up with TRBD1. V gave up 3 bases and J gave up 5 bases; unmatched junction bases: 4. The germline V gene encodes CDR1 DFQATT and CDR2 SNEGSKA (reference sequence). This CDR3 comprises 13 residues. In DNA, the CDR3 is TGCAGTGCTAGTTCGGACAGGGGTTATGGCTACACCTTC. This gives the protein CSASSDRGYGYTF.

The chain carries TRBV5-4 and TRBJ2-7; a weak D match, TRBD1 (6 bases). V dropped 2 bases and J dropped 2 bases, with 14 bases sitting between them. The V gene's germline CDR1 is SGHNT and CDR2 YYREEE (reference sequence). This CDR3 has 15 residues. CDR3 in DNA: TGTGCCAGCAGCTTTGACCAGGGGTCCACCTACGAGCAGTACTTC. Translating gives CASSFDQGSTYEQYF.

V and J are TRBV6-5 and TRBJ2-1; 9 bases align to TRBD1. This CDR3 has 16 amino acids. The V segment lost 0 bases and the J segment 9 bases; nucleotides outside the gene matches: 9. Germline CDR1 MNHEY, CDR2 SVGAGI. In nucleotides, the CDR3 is TGTGCCAGCAGTTACTCCACAGGGGGCGGGGTAGGTGAGCAGTTCTTC. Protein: CASSYSTGGGVGEQFF.

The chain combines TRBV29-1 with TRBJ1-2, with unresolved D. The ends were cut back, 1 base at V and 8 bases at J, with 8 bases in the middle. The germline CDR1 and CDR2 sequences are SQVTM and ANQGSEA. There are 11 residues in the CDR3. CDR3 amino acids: CSVEVGRGYTF. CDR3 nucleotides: TGCAGCGTTGAAGTTGGCCGCGGCTACACCTTC. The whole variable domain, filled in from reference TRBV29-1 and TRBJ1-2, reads SAVISQKPSRDICQRGTSLTIQCQVDSQVTMMFWYRQQPGQSLTLIATANQGSEATYESGFVIDKFPISRPNLTFSTLTVSNMSPEDSSIYLCSVEVGRGYTFGSGTRLTVV.

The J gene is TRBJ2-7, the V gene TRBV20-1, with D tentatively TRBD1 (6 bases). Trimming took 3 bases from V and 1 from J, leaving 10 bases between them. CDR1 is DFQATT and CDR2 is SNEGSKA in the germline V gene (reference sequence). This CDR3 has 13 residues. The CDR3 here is CSASIGQSYEQYF. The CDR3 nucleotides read TGCAGTGCTAGTATCGGACAGTCCTACGAGCAGTACTTC.

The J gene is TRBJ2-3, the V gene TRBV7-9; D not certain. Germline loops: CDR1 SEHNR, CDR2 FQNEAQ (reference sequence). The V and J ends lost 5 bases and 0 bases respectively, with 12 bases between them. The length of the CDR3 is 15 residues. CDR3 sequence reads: CASSHSSTSTDTQYF. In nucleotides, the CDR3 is TGTGCCAGCAGCCACAGCAGTACTAGCACAGATACGCAGTATTTT.

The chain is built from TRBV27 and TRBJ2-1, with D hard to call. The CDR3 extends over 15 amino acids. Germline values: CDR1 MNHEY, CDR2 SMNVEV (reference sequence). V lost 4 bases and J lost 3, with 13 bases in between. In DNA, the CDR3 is TGTGCCAGCAGTTCGGGTGCCAGTTACTACAATGAGCAGTTCTTC. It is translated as CASSSGASYYNEQFF.

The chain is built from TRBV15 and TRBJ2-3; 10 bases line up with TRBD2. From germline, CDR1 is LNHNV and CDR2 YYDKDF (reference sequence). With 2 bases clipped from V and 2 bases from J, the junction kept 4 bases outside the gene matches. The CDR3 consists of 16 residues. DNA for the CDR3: TGTGCCACCAGCAGACATAGCGGGAGGTCCACAGATACGCAGTATTTT. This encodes CATSRHSGRSTDTQYF. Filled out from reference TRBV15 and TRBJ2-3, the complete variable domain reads DAMVIQNPRYQVTQFGKPVTLSCSQTLNHNVMYWYQQKSSQAPKLLFHYYDKDFNNEADTPDNFQSRRPNTSFCFLDIRSPGLGDTAMYLCATSRHSGRSTDTQYFGPGTRLTVL.

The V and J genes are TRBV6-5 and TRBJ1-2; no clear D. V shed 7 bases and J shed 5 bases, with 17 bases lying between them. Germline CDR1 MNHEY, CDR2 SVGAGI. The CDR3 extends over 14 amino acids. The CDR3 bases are TGTGCCAGCACTCATACCGCAGATTCTTATGGCTACACCTTC. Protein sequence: CASTHTADSYGYTF.

For the CDR3, the DNA is TGCAGCGCTGGACAGGGGGCCTTTAACACTGAAGCTTTCTTT. Its translation is CSAGQGAFNTEAFF. The gene calls are TRBV29-1 and TRBJ1-1; TRBD1 matches at 11 bases. Germline V gives CDR1 SQVTM, CDR2 ANQGSEA. V lost 7 bases, J lost 2 bases, and 6 bases stayed unmatched. The CDR3 spans 14 residues.

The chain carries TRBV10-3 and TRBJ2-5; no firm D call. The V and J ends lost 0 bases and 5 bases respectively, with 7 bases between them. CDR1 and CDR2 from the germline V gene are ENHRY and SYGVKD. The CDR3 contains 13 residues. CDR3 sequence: CAISESPRETQYF. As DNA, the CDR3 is TGTGCCATCAGTGAGTCTCCCCGGGAGACCCAGTACTTC.

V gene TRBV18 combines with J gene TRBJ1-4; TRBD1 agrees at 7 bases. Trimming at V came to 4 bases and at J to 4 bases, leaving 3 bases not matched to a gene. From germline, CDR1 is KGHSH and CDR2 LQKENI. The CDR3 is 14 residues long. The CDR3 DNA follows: TGTGCCAGCTCACTGGGACAGAATAATGAAAAACTGTTTTTT. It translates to CASSLGQNNEKLFF.

CDR3 residues: CASSRITGTVGQPQHF. For the CDR3, the DNA is TGTGCCAGCAGCCGTATAACAGGGACGGTAGGTCAGCCCCAGCATTTT. The V and J genes are TRBV5-5 and TRBJ1-5; TRBD1 is a possible D gene (6 bases). Germline V gives CDR1 SGHKS, CDR2 YYEKEE (reference sequence). Between the trimmed V and J ends, which lost 4 bases and 6 bases, there was a span of 20 bases. This CDR3 has 16 amino acids.

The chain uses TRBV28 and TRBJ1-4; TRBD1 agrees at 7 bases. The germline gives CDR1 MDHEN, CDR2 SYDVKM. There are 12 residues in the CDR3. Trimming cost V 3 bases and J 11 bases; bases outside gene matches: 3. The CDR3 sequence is CASSFPGGKLFF. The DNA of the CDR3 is TGTGCCAGCAGTTTTCCAGGGGGGAAACTGTTTTTT.

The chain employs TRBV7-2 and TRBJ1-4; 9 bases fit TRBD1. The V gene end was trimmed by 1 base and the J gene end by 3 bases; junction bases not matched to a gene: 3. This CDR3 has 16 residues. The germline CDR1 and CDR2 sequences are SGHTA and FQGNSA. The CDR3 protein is CASSLDGTGPNEKLFF. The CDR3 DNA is TGTGCCAGCAGCTTAGACGGGACAGGGCCTAATGAAAAACTGTTTTTT.